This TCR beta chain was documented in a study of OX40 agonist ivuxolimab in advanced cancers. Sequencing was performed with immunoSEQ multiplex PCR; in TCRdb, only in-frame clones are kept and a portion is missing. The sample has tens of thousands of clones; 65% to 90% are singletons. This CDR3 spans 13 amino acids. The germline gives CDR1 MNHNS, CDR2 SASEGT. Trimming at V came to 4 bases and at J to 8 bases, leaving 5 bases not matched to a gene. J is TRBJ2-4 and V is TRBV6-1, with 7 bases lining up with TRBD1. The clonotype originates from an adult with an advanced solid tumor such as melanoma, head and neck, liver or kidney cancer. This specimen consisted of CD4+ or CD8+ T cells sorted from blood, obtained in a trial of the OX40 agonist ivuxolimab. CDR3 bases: TGTGCCAGCAGTGTCCGGGACAGCCACATTCAGTACTTC. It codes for CASSVRDSHIQYF.